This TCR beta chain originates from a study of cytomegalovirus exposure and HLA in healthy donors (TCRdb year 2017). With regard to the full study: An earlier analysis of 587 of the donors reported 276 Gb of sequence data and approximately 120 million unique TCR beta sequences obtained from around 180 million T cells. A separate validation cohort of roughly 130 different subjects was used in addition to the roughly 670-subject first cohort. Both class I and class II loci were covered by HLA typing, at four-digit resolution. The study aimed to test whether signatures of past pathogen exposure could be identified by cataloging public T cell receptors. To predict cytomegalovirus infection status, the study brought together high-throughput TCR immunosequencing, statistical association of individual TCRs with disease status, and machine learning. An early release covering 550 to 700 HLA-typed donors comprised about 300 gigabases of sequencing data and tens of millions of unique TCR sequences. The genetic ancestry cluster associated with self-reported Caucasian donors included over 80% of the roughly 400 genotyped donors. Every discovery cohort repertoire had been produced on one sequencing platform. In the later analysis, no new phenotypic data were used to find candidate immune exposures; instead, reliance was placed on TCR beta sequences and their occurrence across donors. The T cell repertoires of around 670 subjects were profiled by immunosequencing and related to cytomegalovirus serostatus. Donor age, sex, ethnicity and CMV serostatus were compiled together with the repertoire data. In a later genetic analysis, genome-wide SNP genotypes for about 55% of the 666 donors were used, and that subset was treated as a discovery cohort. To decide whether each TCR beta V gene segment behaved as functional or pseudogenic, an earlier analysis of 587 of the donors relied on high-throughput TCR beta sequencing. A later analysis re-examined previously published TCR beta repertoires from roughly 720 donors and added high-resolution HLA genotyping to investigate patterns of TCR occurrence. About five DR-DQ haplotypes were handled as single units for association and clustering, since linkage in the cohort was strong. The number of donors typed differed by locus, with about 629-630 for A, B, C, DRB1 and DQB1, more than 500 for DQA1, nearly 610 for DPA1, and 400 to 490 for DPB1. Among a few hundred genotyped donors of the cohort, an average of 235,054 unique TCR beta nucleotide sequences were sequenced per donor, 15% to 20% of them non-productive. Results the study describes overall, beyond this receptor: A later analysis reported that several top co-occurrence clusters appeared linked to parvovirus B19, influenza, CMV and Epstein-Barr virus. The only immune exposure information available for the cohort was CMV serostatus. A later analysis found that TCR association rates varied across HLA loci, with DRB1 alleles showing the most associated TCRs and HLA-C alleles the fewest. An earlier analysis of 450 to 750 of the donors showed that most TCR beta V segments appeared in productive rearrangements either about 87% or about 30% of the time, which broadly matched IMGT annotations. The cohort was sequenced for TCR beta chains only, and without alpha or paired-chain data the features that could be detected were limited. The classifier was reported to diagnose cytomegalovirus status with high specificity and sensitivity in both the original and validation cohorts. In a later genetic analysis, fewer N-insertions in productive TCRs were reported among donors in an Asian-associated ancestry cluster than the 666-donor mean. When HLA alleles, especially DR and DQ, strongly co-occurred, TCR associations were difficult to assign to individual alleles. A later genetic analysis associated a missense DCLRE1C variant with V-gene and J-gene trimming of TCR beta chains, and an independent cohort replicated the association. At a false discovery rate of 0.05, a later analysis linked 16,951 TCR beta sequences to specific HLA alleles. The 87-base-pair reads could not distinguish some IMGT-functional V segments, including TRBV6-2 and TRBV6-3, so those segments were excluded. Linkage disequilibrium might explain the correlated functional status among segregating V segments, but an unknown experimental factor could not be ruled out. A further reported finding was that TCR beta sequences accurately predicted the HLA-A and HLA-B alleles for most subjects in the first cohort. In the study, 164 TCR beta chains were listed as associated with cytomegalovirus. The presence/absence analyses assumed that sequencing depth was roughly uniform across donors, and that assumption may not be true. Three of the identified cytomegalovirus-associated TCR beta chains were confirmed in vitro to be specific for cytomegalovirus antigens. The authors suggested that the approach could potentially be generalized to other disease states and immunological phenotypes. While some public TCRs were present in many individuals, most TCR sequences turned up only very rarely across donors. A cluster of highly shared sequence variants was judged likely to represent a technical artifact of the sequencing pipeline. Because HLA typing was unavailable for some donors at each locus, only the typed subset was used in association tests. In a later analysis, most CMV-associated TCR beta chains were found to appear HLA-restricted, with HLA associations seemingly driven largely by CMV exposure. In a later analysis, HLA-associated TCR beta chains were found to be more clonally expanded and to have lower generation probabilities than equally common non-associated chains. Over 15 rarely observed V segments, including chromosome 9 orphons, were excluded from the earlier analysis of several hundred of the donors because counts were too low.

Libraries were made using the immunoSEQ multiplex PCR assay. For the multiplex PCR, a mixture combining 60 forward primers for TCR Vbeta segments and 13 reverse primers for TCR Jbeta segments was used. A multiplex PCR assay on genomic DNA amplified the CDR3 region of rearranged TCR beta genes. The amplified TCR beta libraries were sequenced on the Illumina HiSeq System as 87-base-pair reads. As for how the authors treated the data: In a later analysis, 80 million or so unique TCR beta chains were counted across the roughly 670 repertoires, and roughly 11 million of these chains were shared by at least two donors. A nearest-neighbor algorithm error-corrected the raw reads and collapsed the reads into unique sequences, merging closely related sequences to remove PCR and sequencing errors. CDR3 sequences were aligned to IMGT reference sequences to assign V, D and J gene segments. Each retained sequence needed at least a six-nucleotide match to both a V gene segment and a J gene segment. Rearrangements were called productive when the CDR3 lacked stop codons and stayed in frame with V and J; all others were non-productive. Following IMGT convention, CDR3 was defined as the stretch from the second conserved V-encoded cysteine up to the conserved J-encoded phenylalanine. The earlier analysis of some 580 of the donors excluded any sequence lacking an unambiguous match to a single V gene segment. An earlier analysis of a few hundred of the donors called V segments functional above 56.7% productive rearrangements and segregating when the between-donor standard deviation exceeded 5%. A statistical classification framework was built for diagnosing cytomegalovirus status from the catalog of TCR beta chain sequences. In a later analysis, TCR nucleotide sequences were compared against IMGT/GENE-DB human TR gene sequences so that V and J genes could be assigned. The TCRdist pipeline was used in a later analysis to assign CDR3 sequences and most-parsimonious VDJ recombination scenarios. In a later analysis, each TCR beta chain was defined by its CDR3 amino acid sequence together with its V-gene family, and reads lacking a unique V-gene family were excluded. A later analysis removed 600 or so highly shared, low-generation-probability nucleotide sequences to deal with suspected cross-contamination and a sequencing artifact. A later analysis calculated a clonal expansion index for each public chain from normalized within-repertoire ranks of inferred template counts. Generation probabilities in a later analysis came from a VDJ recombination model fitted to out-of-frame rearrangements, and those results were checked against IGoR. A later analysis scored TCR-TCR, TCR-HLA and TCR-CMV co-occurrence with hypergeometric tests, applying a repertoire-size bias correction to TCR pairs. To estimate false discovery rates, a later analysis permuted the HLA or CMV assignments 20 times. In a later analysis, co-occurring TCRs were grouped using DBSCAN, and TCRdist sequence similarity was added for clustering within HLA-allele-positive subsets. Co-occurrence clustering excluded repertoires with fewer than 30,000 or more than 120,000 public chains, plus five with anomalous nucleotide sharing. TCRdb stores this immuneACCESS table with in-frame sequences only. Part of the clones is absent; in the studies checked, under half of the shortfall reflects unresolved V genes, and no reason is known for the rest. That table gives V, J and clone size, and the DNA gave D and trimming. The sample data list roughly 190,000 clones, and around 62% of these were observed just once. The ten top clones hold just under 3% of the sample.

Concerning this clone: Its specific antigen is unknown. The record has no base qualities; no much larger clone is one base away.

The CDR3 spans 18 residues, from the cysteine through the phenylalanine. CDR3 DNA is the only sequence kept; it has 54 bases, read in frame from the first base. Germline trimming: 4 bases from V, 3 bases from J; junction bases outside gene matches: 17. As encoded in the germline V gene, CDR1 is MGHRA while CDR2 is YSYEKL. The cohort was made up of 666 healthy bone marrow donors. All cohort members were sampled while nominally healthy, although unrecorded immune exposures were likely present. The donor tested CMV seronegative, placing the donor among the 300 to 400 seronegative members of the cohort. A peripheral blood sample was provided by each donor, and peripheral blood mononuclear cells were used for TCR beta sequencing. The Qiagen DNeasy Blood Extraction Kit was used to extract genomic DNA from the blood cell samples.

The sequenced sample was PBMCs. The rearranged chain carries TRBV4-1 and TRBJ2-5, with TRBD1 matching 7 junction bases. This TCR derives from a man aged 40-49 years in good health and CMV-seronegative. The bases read TGCGCCAGCAGCCCCGCCATTGACAGGGTTGGGATCGAAGAGACCCAGTACTTC. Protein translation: CASSPAIDRVGIEETQYF.